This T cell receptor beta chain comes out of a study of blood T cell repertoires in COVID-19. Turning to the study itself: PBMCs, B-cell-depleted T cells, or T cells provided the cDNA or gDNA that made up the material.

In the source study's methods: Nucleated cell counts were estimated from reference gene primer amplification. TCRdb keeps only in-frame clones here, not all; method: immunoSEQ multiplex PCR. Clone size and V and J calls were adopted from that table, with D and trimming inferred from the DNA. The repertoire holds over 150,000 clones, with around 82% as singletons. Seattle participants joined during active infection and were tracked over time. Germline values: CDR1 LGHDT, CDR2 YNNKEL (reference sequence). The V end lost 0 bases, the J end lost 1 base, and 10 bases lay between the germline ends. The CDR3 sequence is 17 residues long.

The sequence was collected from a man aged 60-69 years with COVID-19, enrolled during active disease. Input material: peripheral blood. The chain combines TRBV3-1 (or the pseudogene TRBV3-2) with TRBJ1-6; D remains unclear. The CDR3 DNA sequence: TGTGCCAGCAGCCAAGAACAGACAATTTCCTATAATTCACCCCTCCACTTT. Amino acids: CASSQEQTISYNSPLHF.